Listed here are 25 T cell receptor beta chains from one sample, sequenced in a study of vaccination effects on CD4 cells after COVID-19. TCRdb's copy holds only in-frame clones and misses some; the assay was immunoSEQ multiplex PCR. This repertoire shows roughly 73,000 clones, over 60% found once; its top ten account for more than 5%. Sequencing in the ViraFEST assay came after antigen-specific CD4+ T cells had been expanded with viral peptide pools, which were used to stimulate PBMC. With 10 to 11 days of culture completed, CD4+ T cells were isolated. A PCR test confirmed that the person had SARS-CoV-2 infection between March and December 2020. Their antigen targets remain unknown. This specimen was CD4+ T cells from PBMCs cultured with HIV peptides, taken before COVID-19 vaccination. Specified subset: HIV-1 Nef peptide pool negative control/reference culture. Receptor source: a human donor who had a prior SARS-CoV-2 infection.

The chain has TRBV18 and TRBJ2-7; no definite D call. V lost 6 bases and J lost 6, with 15 bases in between. The germline gives CDR1 KGHSH, CDR2 LQKENI. The CDR3 loop spans 13 amino acids. CDR3 bases: TGTGCCAGCTCGGAACGACCGAAGGGCGAGCAGTACTTC. Its protein is CASSERPKGEQYF.

V gene TRBV9 combines with J gene TRBJ2-3, with 12 positions matching TRBD1. This CDR3 spans 15 amino acids. Germline loops: CDR1 SGDLS, CDR2 YYNGEE. V was clipped by 3 bases and J by 7 bases; unmatched bases: 6. The CDR3 spells CASSAGTGGGNTQYF. DNA of the CDR3: TGTGCCAGCAGCGCCGGGACAGGGGGCGGTAATACGCAGTATTTT. Full variable domain (missing parts from reference TRBV9 and TRBJ2-3): DSGVTQTPKHLITATGQRVTLRCSPRSGDLSVYWYQQSLDQGLQFLIQYYNGEERAKGNILERFSAQQFPDLHSELNLSSLELGDSALYFCASSAGTGGGNTQYFGPGTRLTVL.

The chain carries TRBV27 and TRBJ1-6, with 7 bases identical to TRBD1. This CDR3 is built from 16 residues. The V segment lost 2 bases and the J segment 10 bases; nucleotides outside the gene matches: 11. Germline lookup yields CDR1 MNHEY and CDR2 SMNVEV (reference sequence). The CDR3 bases are TGTGCCAGCAGTTTAGACGACAGGGTGTCGAGCTCACCCCTCCACTTT. The encoded protein is CASSLDDRVSSSPLHF.

This chain connects TRBV5-1 to TRBJ1-1, with D maybe TRBD1 (6 bases). There are 15 residues in the CDR3. Germline V gene sequence: CDR1 SGHRS, CDR2 YFSETQ. Trimming took 4 bases from V and 1 from J, leaving 14 bases between them. The CDR3 is CASSLLGQTNTEAFF. CDR3 bases: TGCGCCAGCAGCCTTCTCGGACAGACGAACACTGAAGCTTTCTTT.

The chain has TRBV5-1 and TRBJ2-5; the match to TRBD2 covers 10 bases. J lost 1 base, V lost 4 bases, and 10 bases had no gene match. The CDR3 sequence is 17 residues long. Germline values: CDR1 SGHRS, CDR2 YFSETQ. CDR3 coding DNA: TGCGCCAGCAGCGGGCTGGGTAGCGGGAGGATCCAAGAGACCCAGTACTTC. This sequence encodes CASSGLGSGRIQETQYF.

V and J are TRBV6-1 and TRBJ2-7; D is undetermined. The CDR3 is 14 amino acids. The germline V gene encodes CDR1 MNHNS and CDR2 SASEGT. V was shortened by 2 bases and J by 3 bases, with 11 bases between the two germline ends. CDR3 region: CASSEYHTNYEQYF. The CDR3 bases are TGTGCCAGCAGTGAATATCACACCAACTACGAGCAGTACTTC.

The chain joins TRBV12-3 or TRBV12-4 to TRBJ2-7; D gene ambiguous. The CDR3 is 11 residues long. The V end lost 3 bases, the J end lost 3 bases, and 3 bases lay between the germline ends. The CDR3 nucleotides read TGTGCCAGCAGTTTCTACTACGAGCAGTACTTC. Protein: CASSFYYEQYF.

The rearrangement joins TRBV9 to TRBJ1-3; 11 positions agree with TRBD1. The germline V gene has CDR1 SGDLS and CDR2 YYNGEE. This CDR3 is 15 amino acids long. V shed 5 bases and J 3 bases; nucleotides not matched to a gene: 4. The CDR3 sequence is CASSGTGGLGNTIYF. For the CDR3, the DNA is TGTGCCAGCAGTGGGACAGGGGGACTTGGAAACACCATATATTTT.

This clone was seen a handful of times. This chain links TRBV2 with TRBJ2-7, with 8 bases matching TRBD1. Trimming took 6 bases from V and 5 from J; bases not matched to a gene: 6. This CDR3 region has 13 residues. From germline, CDR1 is SNHLY and CDR2 FYNNEI. CDR3 bases: TGTGCCAGCAGACCTGACAGGGGCCACGAGCAGTACTTC. Protein: CASRPDRGHEQYF.

The rearrangement uses TRBV19 and TRBJ1-4; 8 nucleotides agree with TRBD1. This CDR3 spans 15 amino acids. V was clipped by 9 bases and J by 7 bases; unmatched bases: 13. The germline V gene has CDR1 LNHDA and CDR2 SQIVND (reference sequence). The CDR3 sequence is CASNFRGQGGEKLFF. As DNA, the CDR3 is TGTGCCAGCAATTTCAGGGGGCAAGGAGGTGAAAAACTGTTTTTT.

The J gene is TRBJ1-3, the V gene TRBV9; D unclear. The ends were cut back, 2 bases at V and 3 bases at J, with 9 bases in the middle. Germline V gene lookup returns CDR1 SGDLS and CDR2 YYNGEE. The length of the CDR3 is 14 residues. The CDR3 coding sequence is TGTGCCAGCAGCGTCCAGGAAAATGGAAACACCATATATTTT. It codes for CASSVQENGNTIYF.

This chain connects TRBV9 to TRBJ2-2; 13 bases match TRBD2. The CDR3 consists of 16 residues. J gave up 9 bases and V 5 bases, and 10 bases lay outside the gene matches. Looked up from germline, CDR1 is SGDLS and CDR2 is YYNGEE. The CDR3 here is CASSETGTSGIRELFF. CDR3 DNA: TGTGCCAGCAGTGAGACCGGGACTAGCGGGATCAGGGAGCTGTTTTTT. Based on the CDR3 plus reference TRBV9 and TRBJ2-2, the full variable domain is DSGVTQTPKHLITATGQRVTLRCSPRSGDLSVYWYQQSLDQGLQFLIQYYNGEERAKGNILERFSAQQFPDLHSELNLSSLELGDSALYFCASSETGTSGIRELFFGEGSRLTVL.

V and J are TRBV30 and TRBJ1-5, with TRBD1 as a possible D gene (6 bases). The CDR3 totals 13 residues. V dropped 7 bases and J dropped 6 bases, with 16 bases sitting between them. The germline V gene encodes CDR1 GTSNPN and CDR2 SVGIG (reference sequence). The CDR3 spells CASSGAWGQPQHF. The CDR3 coding sequence is TGTGCCTCCTCGGGGGCCTGGGGTCAGCCCCAGCATTTT.

The table lists this clone with a few counts. CDR3 nucleotide sequence: TGTGCCAGCAGTGAAGTCCGGGACGGCTCACGGGTCGAGCAGTACTTC. It is translated as CASSEVRDGSRVEQYF. This chain uses TRBV6-1 with TRBJ2-7; perhaps D is TRBD1 or TRBD2 (5 bases each). V lost 1 base to trimming and J lost 6 bases, with 19 bases between them. The CDR3 length is 16 residues. Germline V gives CDR1 MNHNS, CDR2 SASEGT.

This clone was seen a handful of times. The chain uses TRBV5-1 and TRBJ1-2; D perhaps matches TRBD1 (6 bases). Germline-derived CDR1 and CDR2 are SGHRS and YFSETQ. This CDR3 contains 14 residues. Trimming took off 4 bases at V and 1 base at J, with 11 bases between the two ends. The CDR3 DNA sequence: TGCGCCAGCAGCCCGGACAGACTTAACTATGGCTACACCTTC. It yields the protein CASSPDRLNYGYTF.

The chain is built from TRBV21-1 and TRBJ2-3. TRBV21-1 is recorded as a pseudogene. CDR3 length equals 15 residues. The CDR3 DNA reads as TGTGCCAGCAGCAAAATGGTCTGGGACACAGATACGCAGTATTTT. It yields the protein CASSKMVWDTDTQYF.

The rearrangement joins TRBV18 to TRBJ1-1, with D uncertain. Trimming took 1 base from V and 0 from J, leaving 6 bases between them. CDR1 and CDR2 (germline): KGHSH, LQKENI. The CDR3 is 14 amino acids. CDR3 region: CASSPLSVNTEAFF. The CDR3 bases are TGTGCCAGCTCACCACTTTCAGTGAACACTGAAGCTTTCTTT.

The DNA for the CDR3 is TGTGCCAGCAGCTCTCACGCCGGGACTAGCGGGAGTTTCGTTTACGAGCAGTACTTC. Protein product: CASSSHAGTSGSFVYEQYF. The V gene is TRBV7-9, the J gene TRBJ2-7; 14 bases are shared with TRBD2. J was trimmed by 4 bases and V by 4 bases; bases with no gene match: 15. The CDR3 has 19 residues. Germline CDR1 and CDR2: SEHNR and FQNEAQ (reference sequence).

The chain has TRBV11-3 and TRBJ2-3; 8 bases match TRBD1. Germline CDR1 SGHNT, CDR2 YENEEA. The CDR3 has 15 residues. The trim removed 5 bases at V and 0 bases at J, leaving 4 bases unmatched. Here the CDR3 DNA reads TGTGCCAGCAGCCCCCGGACAGGGAGCACAGATACGCAGTATTTT. This sequence encodes CASSPRTGSTDTQYF. Full variable domain (outside the CDR3, taken from reference TRBV11-3 and TRBJ2-3): EAGVVQSPRYKIIEKKQPVAFWCNPISGHNTLYWYLQNLGQGPELLIRYENEEAVDDSQLPKDRFSAERLKGVDSTLKIQPAELGDSAVYLCASSPRTGSTDTQYFGPGTRLTVL.

The V call is TRBV28, the J call TRBJ1-5, with D unclear. The CDR3 is 17 amino acids. Germline V gene lookup returns CDR1 MDHEN and CDR2 SYDVKM. V was shortened by 3 bases and J by 3 bases, with 18 bases between the two germline ends. CDR3: CASSFWATKGFNQPQHF. In DNA form, the CDR3 reads TGTGCCAGCAGTTTTTGGGCAACGAAGGGCTTCAATCAGCCCCAGCATTTT. Full variable domain (remainder filled in from reference TRBV28 and TRBJ1-5): DVKVTQSSRYLVKRTGEKVFLECVQDMDHENMFWYRQDPGLGLRLIYFSYDVKMKEKGDIPEGYSVSREKKERFSLILESASTNQTSMYLCASSFWATKGFNQPQHFGDGTRLSIL.

This CDR3 is CASSRKGGTGPHEQFF. The DNA of the CDR3 is TGTGCCAGCAGTAGGAAGGGGGGGACAGGGCCCCATGAGCAGTTCTTC. This chain links TRBV27 with TRBJ2-1, with 9 bases identical to TRBD1. This CDR3 is built from 16 residues. The V segment lost 5 bases and the J segment 8 bases; nucleotides outside the gene matches: 13. Germline CDR1 MNHEY, CDR2 SMNVEV (reference sequence).

The chain couples TRBV6-6 to TRBJ2-2; D remains ambiguous. Germline CDR1 reads MNHNY; CDR2 reads SVGAGI (reference sequence). V lost 8 bases, J lost 3 bases, and 10 bases lay in between. The CDR3 runs 13 residues. The CDR3 region has the DNA TGTGCCAGCCTAAAAACAGACACCGGGGAGCTGTTTTTT. It codes for CASLKTDTGELFF.

This rearrangement joins TRBV5-4 to TRBJ2-2; no reliable D call. The CDR3 sequence is 12 residues long. Germline V lookup: CDR1 SGHNT, CDR2 YYREEE (reference sequence). Trimming pared 4 bases from V and 3 bases from J, leaving 4 bases between. The CDR3 DNA reads as TGTGCCAGCAGCCAATACACCGGGGAGCTGTTTTTT. Translating it yields CASSQYTGELFF.

This clone was seen more than once but under ten times. The rearrangement links TRBV2 to TRBJ2-6, with no clear D. The CDR3 is made up of 14 amino acids. Between the trimmed V and J ends, which lost 3 bases and 15 bases, there was a span of 18 bases. The germline V gene has CDR1 SNHLY and CDR2 FYNNEI. The CDR3 loop reads CASSDFGTRYALTF. CDR3 DNA: TGTGCCAGCAGTGATTTCGGAACGAGATATGCCCTGACTTTC.

This clone appeared a few times. V usage is TRBV2 and J usage is TRBJ2-7, with D possibly being TRBD2 (6 bases). The CDR3 is made up of 16 amino acids. Per the germline V gene, CDR1 is SNHLY and CDR2 is FYNNEI. V lost 5 bases, J lost 1 base, and 18 bases lay in between. The CDR3 sequence: CASSRTGGISSYEQYF. CDR3 bases: TGTGCCAGCAGTCGAACCGGGGGTATTTCATCCTACGAGCAGTACTTC.